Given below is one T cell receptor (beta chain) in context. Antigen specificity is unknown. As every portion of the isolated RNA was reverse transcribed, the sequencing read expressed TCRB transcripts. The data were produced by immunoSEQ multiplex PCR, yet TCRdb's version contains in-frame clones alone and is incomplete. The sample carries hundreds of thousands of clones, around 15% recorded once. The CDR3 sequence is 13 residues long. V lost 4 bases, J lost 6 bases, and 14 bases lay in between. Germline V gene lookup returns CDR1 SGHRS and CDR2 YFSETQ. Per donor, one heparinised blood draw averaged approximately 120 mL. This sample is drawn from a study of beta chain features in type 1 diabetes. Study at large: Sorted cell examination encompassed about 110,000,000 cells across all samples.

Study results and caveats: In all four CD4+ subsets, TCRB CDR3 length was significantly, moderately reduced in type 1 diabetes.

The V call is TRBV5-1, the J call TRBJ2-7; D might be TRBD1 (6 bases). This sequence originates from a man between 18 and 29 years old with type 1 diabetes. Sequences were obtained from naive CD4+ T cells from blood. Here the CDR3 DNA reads TGCGCCAGCAGCCCCTCGGACAGCTCCGAGCAGTACTTC. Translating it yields CASSPSDSSEQYF. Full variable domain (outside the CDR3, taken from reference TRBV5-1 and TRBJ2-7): KAGVTQTPRYLIKTRGQQVTLSCSPISGHRSVSWYQQTPGQGLQFLFEYFSETQRNKGNFPGRFSGRQFSNSRSEMNVSTLELGDSALYLCASSPSDSSEQYFGPGTRLTVT.